The 30 T cell receptor beta chains below were found in one sample sequenced in a study of blood T cell repertoires in COVID-19. Libraries were prepared by immunoSEQ multiplex PCR; TCRdb keeps only in-frame clonotypes and omits some of them. The table lists some 250,000 clones, roughly four fifths of them singletons. The sequenced material came from peripheral blood. The receptors were gathered from a woman aged 80 or older with COVID-19, enrolled during active disease.

This clone was detected only a few times. The chain carries TRBV10-3 and TRBJ1-5, with D perhaps TRBD1 (5 bases). Germline-derived CDR1 and CDR2 are ENHRY and SYGVKD. The V end lost 2 bases, the J end lost 10 bases, and 9 bases lay between the germline ends. The CDR3 is 12 residues long. The CDR3 DNA is TGTGCCATCAGTGAGGGAGGGGTTCCCCAGCATTTT. Its protein is CAISEGGVPQHF.

V gene TRBV10-2 combines with J gene TRBJ2-7, with TRBD1 as a possible D gene (5 bases). There are 13 residues in the CDR3. Germline V gives CDR1 WSHSY, CDR2 SAAADI. Trimming pared 6 bases from V and 1 base from J, leaving 10 bases between. In nucleotides, the CDR3 is TGCGCCAGCAGCGGTTCAGGGTCCTACGAGCAGTACTTC. Protein sequence: CASSGSGSYEQYF.

The J gene is TRBJ1-1, the V gene TRBV5-1; no clear D gene. Deletions cut 2 bases from V and 4 bases from J, with 15 bases between. Germline-derived CDR1 and CDR2 are SGHRS and YFSETQ. CDR3 length equals 15 residues. The CDR3 sequence is CASSFTDKFSTEAFF. In DNA form, the CDR3 reads TGCGCCAGCAGCTTTACAGACAAATTTTCCACTGAAGCTTTCTTT. Complete variable domain (other parts from reference TRBV5-1 and TRBJ1-1): KAGVTQTPRYLIKTRGQQVTLSCSPISGHRSVSWYQQTPGQGLQFLFEYFSETQRNKGNFPGRFSGRQFSNSRSEMNVSTLELGDSALYLCASSFTDKFSTEAFFGQGTRLTVV.

The rearrangement joins TRBV7-9 to TRBJ1-2; 9 bases are shared with TRBD1. V shed 5 bases and J 5 bases; nucleotides not matched to a gene: 9. The germline V gene has CDR1 SEHNR and CDR2 FQNEAQ (reference sequence). CDR3 length equals 15 residues. CDR3 nucleotides: TGTGCCAGCAGCATGCGGGACAGGGCCGGGTATGGCTACACCTTC. Protein product: CASSMRDRAGYGYTF.

V and J are TRBV3-1 (or the pseudogene TRBV3-2) and TRBJ2-7, with 7 positions matching TRBD1. This CDR3 contains 13 residues. Germline values: CDR1 LGHDT, CDR2 YNNKEL (reference sequence). J lost 2 bases, V lost 5 bases, and 3 bases had no gene match. The CDR3 here is CASSYDRAYEQYF. The CDR3 DNA reads TGTGCCAGCAGCTACGACAGGGCCTACGAGCAGTACTTC.

This clone was seen a few times. V and J are TRBV5-1 and TRBJ1-1; D ambiguous. This CDR3 contains 14 residues. V gave up 4 bases and J gave up 3 bases, with 13 bases separating them. Looked up from germline, CDR1 is SGHRS and CDR2 is YFSETQ. In DNA, the CDR3 is TGCGCCAGCAGCATAATCGGCGGGGACACTGAAGCTTTCTTT. This translates into CASSIIGGDTEAFF.

The chain combines TRBV5-1 with TRBJ2-2, with TRBD2 identical over 10 bases. The CDR3 is 16 amino acids. Germline V gene lookup returns CDR1 SGHRS and CDR2 YFSETQ. V lost 7 bases to trimming and J lost 4 bases; unmatched junction nucleotides: 10. CDR3 in amino acids: CASQLRPSGSTGELFF. CDR3 coding DNA: TGCGCCAGCCAGCTTAGGCCTAGCGGGAGCACCGGGGAGCTGTTTTTT.

This chain links TRBV7-3 with TRBJ2-1; D gene unclear. The CDR3 has 14 amino acids. CDR1 and CDR2 (germline): SGHTA, FQGTGA. Trimming pared 5 bases from V and 5 bases from J, leaving 13 bases between. CDR3 sequence reads: CASSPSISNNEQFF. The CDR3, as DNA: TGTGCCAGCAGCCCTTCAATTAGTAACAATGAGCAGTTCTTC.

The rearrangement uses TRBV15 and TRBJ2-1, with TRBD2 matching 16 bases. Unmatched junction bases numbered 8, after V lost 8 bases and J lost 7 bases. Germline values: CDR1 LNHNV, CDR2 YYDKDF (reference sequence). The length of the CDR3 is 16 residues. CDR3 in DNA: TGTGCCACCGGTGGCGTGGGACTAGCGGGAGGGAATGAGCAGTTCTTC. It is translated as CATGGVGLAGGNEQFF.

The chain has TRBV24-1 and TRBJ2-1, with D possibly matching TRBD2 (7 bases). Trimming cost V 7 bases and J 8 bases, with 17 bases left between them. The V gene's germline CDR1 is KGHDR and CDR2 SFDVKD. This CDR3 region has 14 residues. CDR3 sequence (DNA): TGTGCCACCAGCGAAGGGGGGGCCTGGGATGAGCAGTTCTTC. Amino acid sequence: CATSEGGAWDEQFF.

CDR3: CASRPTGAAGFGNQPQHF. The CDR3 bases are TGTGCCAGTAGGCCGACAGGGGCCGCAGGTTTTGGCAATCAGCCCCAGCATTTT. This chain links TRBV19 with TRBJ1-5; 8 nucleotides line up with TRBD1. CDR3 length: 18 residues. Germline assignment: CDR1 LNHDA and CDR2 SQIVND (reference sequence). Germline trimming cut 6 bases from V and 2 bases from J; bases unmatched to any gene: 15.

CDR3 coding DNA: TGCGCCAGCAGCTTCGGAAACAGCAAAGAGACCCAGTACTTC. This codes for CASSFGNSKETQYF. The genes are TRBV5-1 and TRBJ2-5, with no clear D. Trimming cost V 2 bases and J 3 bases, with 11 bases left between them. Germline-derived CDR1 and CDR2 are SGHRS and YFSETQ. This CDR3 has 14 amino acids.

Turning to this clone: Other DNA variants within this sample encode the same CDR3. This chain uses TRBV12-3 or TRBV12-4 with TRBJ1-1; D uncertain. This CDR3 is 12 amino acids long. V shed 2 bases and J shed 5 bases, with 6 bases lying between them. The DNA for the CDR3 is TGTGCCAGCAGTTTATCGGGAACTGAAGCTTTCTTT. Translated, it gives CASSLSGTEAFF.

This chain uses TRBV3-1 (or the pseudogene TRBV3-2) with TRBJ2-1; 8 bases fit TRBD2. CDR1 LGHDT and CDR2 YNNKEL come from the germline V gene (reference sequence). Trimming cost V 4 bases and J 9 bases; bases outside gene matches: 11. The CDR3 totals 15 residues. The CDR3 protein is CASSPTPGGRAEQFF. DNA for the CDR3: TGTGCCAGCAGCCCTACACCGGGGGGGCGGGCTGAGCAGTTCTTC.

This rearrangement joins TRBV9 to TRBJ1-3; TRBD1 matches at 8 bases. Germline V lookup: CDR1 SGDLS, CDR2 YYNGEE. The CDR3 has 16 residues. The trim removed 8 bases at V and 0 bases at J, leaving 10 bases unmatched. DNA of the CDR3: TGTGCCAGTCTCACCGGACAGGGACCCTCTGGAAACACCATATATTTT. This sequence encodes CASLTGQGPSGNTIYF.

This chain connects TRBV29-1 to TRBJ2-7; the match to TRBD2 covers 13 bases. Germline loops: CDR1 SQVTM, CDR2 ANQGSEA. CDR3 length equals 17 residues. J lost 3 bases, V lost 7 bases, and 15 bases had no gene match. CDR3 coding DNA: TGCAGCGCCCAAGACCGGACTAGCGGGAGAAAGGGCTACGAGCAGTACTTC. Protein: CSAQDRTSGRKGYEQYF.

The chain employs TRBV20-1 and TRBJ1-6, with 8 bases fitting TRBD1. Germline V lookup: CDR1 DFQATT, CDR2 SNEGSKA (reference sequence). V trimming: 3 bases; J trimming: 10 bases; junction bases outside the gene matches: 5. The CDR3 runs to 13 residues. The CDR3 DNA reads TGCAGTGCTAGTCAGGGGGCTGTATCACCCCTCCACTTT. This gives the protein CSASQGAVSPLHF.

This clone has just a few counts. V usage is TRBV9 and J usage is TRBJ1-5; 7 bases are shared with TRBD1. The V gene end was trimmed by 7 bases and the J gene end by 5 bases; junction bases not matched to a gene: 9. This CDR3 is 14 amino acids long. CDR1 is SGDLS, CDR2 YYNGEE, per germline. CDR3 coding DNA: TGTGCCAGCTTACCCGACAGGGCGGATCAGCCCCAGCATTTT. Translation gives CASLPDRADQPQHF. Full variable domain (rest looked up from reference TRBV9 and TRBJ1-5): DSGVTQTPKHLITATGQRVTLRCSPRSGDLSVYWYQQSLDQGLQFLIQYYNGEERAKGNILERFSAQQFPDLHSELNLSSLELGDSALYFCASLPDRADQPQHFGDGTRLSIL.

The V call is TRBV10-1, the J call TRBJ2-2; the match to TRBD2 covers 12 bases. Trimming cost V 10 bases and J 7 bases; bases outside gene matches: 10. The CDR3 loop spans 15 amino acids. Germline CDR1 and CDR2: WNHNN and SYGVQD (reference sequence). The CDR3 is CATWTSGVDIGELFF. In DNA, the CDR3 is TGCGCCACTTGGACTAGCGGGGTAGATATCGGGGAGCTGTTTTTT.

This chain joins TRBV30 and TRBJ2-5; D not resolved. Looked up from germline, CDR1 is GTSNPN and CDR2 is SVGIG (reference sequence). This CDR3 has 17 residues. V was pared by 2 bases and J by 7 bases, with 26 bases between. The CDR3, as DNA: TGTGCCTGGAGTCCCTCACGTATGTACTCCAGGTCCGGGACCCAGTACTTC. Protein product: CAWSPSRMYSRSGTQYF.

This clone turned up a few times. The V call is TRBV12-3 or TRBV12-4, the J call TRBJ2-7, with D hard to call. The CDR3 length is 13 residues. Between the trimmed V and J ends, which lost 3 bases and 5 bases, there was a span of 11 bases. Here the CDR3 DNA reads TGTGCCAGCAGTTTTCAATCGCGTCACGAGCAGTACTTC. This gives the protein CASSFQSRHEQYF.

The chain recombines TRBV3-1 (or the pseudogene TRBV3-2) with TRBJ1-1; D possibly corresponds to TRBD1 (5 bases). This CDR3 is 12 amino acids long. The germline V gene has CDR1 LGHDT and CDR2 YNNKEL (reference sequence). V dropped 0 bases and J dropped 11 bases, with 10 bases sitting between them. The CDR3 DNA is TGTGCCAGCAGCCAAGAAGGGGTTTGGGCTTTCTTT. Protein sequence: CASSQEGVWAFF.

This chain uses TRBV18 with TRBJ1-4; TRBD1 aligns across 7 bases. J gave up 6 bases and V 8 bases, and 6 bases lay outside the gene matches. CDR1 and CDR2 (germline): KGHSH, LQKENI. The CDR3 covers 13 residues. Written as DNA, the CDR3 is TGTGCCAGCGGTGACAGGGTTGATGAAAAACTGTTTTTT. This codes for CASGDRVDEKLFF.

This clone was seen once. The V and J genes are TRBV18 and TRBJ1-1; 7 bases map to TRBD1. Germline V gives CDR1 KGHSH, CDR2 LQKENI. The ends lost 5 bases at V and 2 bases at J; junction bases unmatched: 5. This CDR3 is 14 amino acids long. CDR3 DNA sequence: TGTGCCAGCTCAAGGGACAGTTCCAACACTGAAGCTTTCTTT. The encoded protein is CASSRDSSNTEAFF.

V gene TRBV2 combines with J gene TRBJ1-5, with 7 bases that match TRBD1. The germline V gene encodes CDR1 SNHLY and CDR2 FYNNEI. The junction had 19 bases not matched to a gene; V was cut back by 7 bases and J by 7 bases. There are 17 residues in the CDR3. CDR3 sequence (DNA): TGTGCCAGCACCCAGGGACAGACGAGACCTGGGGGCCAGCCCCAGCATTTT. Translating it yields CASTQGQTRPGGQPQHF.

This clone was observed many times. The chain employs TRBV30 and TRBJ1-3, with 7 bases that match TRBD1. This CDR3 is built from 13 residues. The V and J ends lost 3 bases and 2 bases, in that order; junction bases with no gene match: 1. From germline, CDR1 is GTSNPN and CDR2 SVGIG (reference sequence). CDR3 amino acids: CAWRGQAGNTIYF. The CDR3 DNA reads TGTGCCTGGAGAGGACAGGCTGGAAACACCATATATTTT.

This clone was counted once. The chain couples TRBV5-1 to TRBJ1-3; D is perhaps TRBD1 (5 bases). Germline CDR1 and CDR2: SGHRS and YFSETQ. Trimming shortened V by 0 bases and J by 3 bases, and 13 bases separated the two germline ends. The CDR3 spans 16 residues. As DNA, the CDR3 is TGCGCCAGCAGCTTGGCCCCGGGGGGTCTTGGAAACACCATATATTTT. As protein: CASSLAPGGLGNTIYF.

This clone appeared many times. The J gene is TRBJ1-1, the V gene TRBV7-2; maybe TRBD1 (6 bases). Trimming took 3 bases from V and 7 from J, leaving 18 bases between them. From germline, CDR1 is SGHTA and CDR2 FQGNSA. The CDR3 is 15 amino acids. The CDR3 here is CASSFYFARGYEAFF. CDR3 DNA sequence: TGTGCCAGCAGCTTCTATTTTGCCAGGGGCTATGAAGCTTTCTTT.

This clone was found a few times. The chain combines TRBV3-1 (or the pseudogene TRBV3-2) with TRBJ1-1; no clear D. CDR1 LGHDT and CDR2 YNNKEL come from the germline V gene (reference sequence). This CDR3 is 15 amino acids long. The germline V and J ends were trimmed by 0 bases and 4 bases, with 12 bases remaining between them. CDR3 nucleotides: TGTGCCAGCAGCCAAGAACCCGCGCGGGCCACTGAAGCTTTCTTT. This encodes CASSQEPARATEAFF.

CDR3 residues: CASWRNGAFF. The DNA of the CDR3 is TGTGCCAGCTGGCGGAATGGGGCTTTCTTT. V and J are TRBV28 and TRBJ1-1; D is unresolved. In germline, CDR1 is MDHEN, CDR2 SYDVKM. The V end was cut by 8 bases, the J end by 11 bases, with 12 bases between. The CDR3 sequence is 10 residues long.